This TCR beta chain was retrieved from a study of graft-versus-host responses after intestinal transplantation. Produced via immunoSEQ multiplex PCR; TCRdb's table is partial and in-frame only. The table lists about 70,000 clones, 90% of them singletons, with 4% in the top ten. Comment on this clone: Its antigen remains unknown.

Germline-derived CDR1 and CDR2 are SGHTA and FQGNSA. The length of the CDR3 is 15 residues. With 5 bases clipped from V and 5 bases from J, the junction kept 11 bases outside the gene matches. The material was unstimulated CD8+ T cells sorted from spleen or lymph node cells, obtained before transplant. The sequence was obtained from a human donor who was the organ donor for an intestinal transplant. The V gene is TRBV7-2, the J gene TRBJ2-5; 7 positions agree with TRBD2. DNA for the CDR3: TGTGCCAGCAGCACGACTAGCTCTAAGGGGGAGACCCAGTACTTC. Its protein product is CASSTTSSKGETQYF.